The sequence of this T cell receptor beta chain was determined in a study of blood T cell repertoires in COVID-19. The assay was immunoSEQ multiplex PCR, and TCRdb's table has in-frame clones only and misses some. The sample holds more than 150,000 clones; over 70% are singletons and the top ten take under 3.5%. The CDR3 spans 12 residues. Notes on this clone: Germline is not matched at one junction end, which may reflect a read error.

The genes are TRBV12-3 or TRBV12-4 and TRBJ2-3; TRBD1 aligns across 7 bases. The specimen sequenced was peripheral blood. This receptor was taken from an older woman with acute or convalescent COVID-19. The CDR3 bases are TGTGCCAGCAGTTCACCCAGGACAGGAGTAGGTTTT. It translates to CASSSPRTGVGF.